This T cell receptor (beta chain) emerged from a study of spatial heterogeneity in lung cancer. The presence of a unique molecular identifier marked each TCR cDNA molecule. TCRdb processed the 5' RACE reads anew with MiXCR; each CDR3 protein has one entry. The sample records nearly 80,000 distinct CDR3 sequences, 7% to 9% being singletons. The sample's time point: sample taken at primary tumor resection. V gave up 5 bases and J gave up 0 bases; unmatched junction bases: 7. The CDR3 totals 17 residues. Germline values: CDR1 MDHEN, CDR2 SYDVKM. The gene calls are TRBV28 and TRBJ2-2; TRBD2 aligns across 9 bases. The specimen was PBMCs, collected at surgery. The clonotype originates from a male donor with early-stage non-small cell lung cancer. The CDR3, as DNA: TGTGCCAGCAGTGGGCCGGGACTAGCTACGAACACCGGGGAGCTGTTTTTT. As protein: CASSGPGLATNTGELFF.